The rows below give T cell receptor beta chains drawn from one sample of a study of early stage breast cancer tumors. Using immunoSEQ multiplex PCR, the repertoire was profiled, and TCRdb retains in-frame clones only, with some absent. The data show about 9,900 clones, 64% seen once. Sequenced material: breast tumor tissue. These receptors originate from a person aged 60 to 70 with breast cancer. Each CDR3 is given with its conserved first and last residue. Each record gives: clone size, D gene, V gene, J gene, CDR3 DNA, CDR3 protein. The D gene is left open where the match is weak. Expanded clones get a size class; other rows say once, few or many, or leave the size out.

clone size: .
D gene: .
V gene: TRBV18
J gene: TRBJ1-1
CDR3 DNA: TGTGCCAGCTCACCAAAAGGGACCCGATCCGCAGCTTTCTTT
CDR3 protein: CASSPKGTRSAAFF

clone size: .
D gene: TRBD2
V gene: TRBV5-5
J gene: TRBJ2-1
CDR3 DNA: TGTGCCAGCAGCCCGCGACTAGCGGGGCAATACAATGAGCAGTTCTTC
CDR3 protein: CASSPRLAGQYNEQFF

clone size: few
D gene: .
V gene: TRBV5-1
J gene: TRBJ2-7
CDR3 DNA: TGCGCCAGCGGAGGTGATATTTCGGAGCAGTACTTC
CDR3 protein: CASGGDISEQYF

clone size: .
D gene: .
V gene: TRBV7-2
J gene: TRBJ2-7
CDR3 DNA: TGTGCCAGCAGCTTAGATCTGACGACAGCCTACGAGCAGTACTTC
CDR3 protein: CASSLDLTTAYEQYF

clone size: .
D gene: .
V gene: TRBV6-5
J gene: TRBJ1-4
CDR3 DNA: TGTGCCAGTGCAGGCTTAAACCCTAATGAAAAACTGTTTTTT
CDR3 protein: CASAGLNPNEKLFF

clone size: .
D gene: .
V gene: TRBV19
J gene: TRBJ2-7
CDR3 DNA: TGTGCCAGTAGTATAACAGGGAACGAGCAGTACTTC
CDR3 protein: CASSITGNEQYF

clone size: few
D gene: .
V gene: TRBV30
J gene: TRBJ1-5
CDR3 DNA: TGTGCCTGGAGTGCGCAGCCGAATCAGCCCCAGCATTTT
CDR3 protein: CAWSAQPNQPQHF

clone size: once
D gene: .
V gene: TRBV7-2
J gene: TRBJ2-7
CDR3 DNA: TGTGCCAGCAGCTTACGGGGGGGGGACAGGCCTTCCTACGAGCAGTACTTC
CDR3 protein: CASSLRGGDRPSYEQYF

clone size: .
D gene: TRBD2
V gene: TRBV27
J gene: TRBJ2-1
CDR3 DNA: TGTGCCAGCAGTGAAAATAGCGGGGCCTACAATGAGCAGTTCTTC
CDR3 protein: CASSENSGAYNEQFF

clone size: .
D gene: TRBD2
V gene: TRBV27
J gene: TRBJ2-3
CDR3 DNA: TGTGCCAGCGGGGTTGGGGGACTAGCGCGTCCAGATACGCAGTATTTT
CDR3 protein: CASGVGGLARPDTQYF

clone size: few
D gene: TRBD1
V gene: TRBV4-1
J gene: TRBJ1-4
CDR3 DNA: TGCGCCAGCAGCCAAGTCGGACAGGGACCCCTTAATGAAAAACTGTTTTTT
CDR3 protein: CASSQVGQGPLNEKLFF

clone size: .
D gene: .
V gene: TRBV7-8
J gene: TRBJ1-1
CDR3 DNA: TGTGCCAGCGGAACCTCCAGGACGGCGAACACTGAAGCTTTCTTT
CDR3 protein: CASGTSRTANTEAFF

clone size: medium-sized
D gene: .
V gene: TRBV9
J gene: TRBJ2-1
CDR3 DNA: TGTGCCAGCAGCGTGGCGAATGAGCAGTTCTTC
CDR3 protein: CASSVANEQFF

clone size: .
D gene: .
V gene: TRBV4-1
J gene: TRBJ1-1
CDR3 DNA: TGCGCCAGCAGCCAAGCCGCAGGGTACACTGAAGCTTTCTTT
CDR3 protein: CASSQAAGYTEAFF

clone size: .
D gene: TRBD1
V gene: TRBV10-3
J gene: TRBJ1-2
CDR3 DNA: TGTGCCATCAACCGAGCCGGGACAGTTAACTATGGCTACACCTTC
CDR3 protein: CAINRAGTVNYGYTF

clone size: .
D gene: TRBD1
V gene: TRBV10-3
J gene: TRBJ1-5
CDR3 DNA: TGTGCCAGCAGTACAGGGGATGCCAATCAGCCCCAGCATTTT
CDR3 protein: CASSTGDANQPQHF

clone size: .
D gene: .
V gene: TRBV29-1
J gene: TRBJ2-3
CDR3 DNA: TGCAGCGTTGAAGATCGCGCGCAGTATTTT
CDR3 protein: CSVEDRAQYF

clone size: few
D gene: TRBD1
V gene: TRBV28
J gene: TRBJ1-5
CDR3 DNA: TGTGCCAGCAGTTTTAAGGGGGCCCTCAATCAGCCCCAGCATTTT
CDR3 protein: CASSFKGALNQPQHF

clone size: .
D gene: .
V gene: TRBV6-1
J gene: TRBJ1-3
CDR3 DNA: TGTGCCAGCAGTGCTGGACACACCCTAAACACCATATATTTT
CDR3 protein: CASSAGHTLNTIYF

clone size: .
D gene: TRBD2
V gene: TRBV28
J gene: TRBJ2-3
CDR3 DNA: TGTGCCAGCGCCTTAGCGGGAGGTCTAGATACGCAGTATTTT
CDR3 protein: CASALAGGLDTQYF

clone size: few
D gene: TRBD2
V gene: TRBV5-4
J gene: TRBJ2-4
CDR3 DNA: TGTGCCAGCAGCCCCTCCCAAGCGGGACCCCTTCAGTACTTC
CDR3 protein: CASSPSQAGPLQYF

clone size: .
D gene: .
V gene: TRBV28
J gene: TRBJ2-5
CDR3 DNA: TGTGCCAGCGGGACCGAGCAAGAGACCCAGTACTTC
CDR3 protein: CASGTEQETQYF

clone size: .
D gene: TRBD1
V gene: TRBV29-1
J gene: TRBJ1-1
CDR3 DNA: TGCAGCGGAGACGGACAGGCGAACACTGAAGCTTTCTTT
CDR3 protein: CSGDGQANTEAFF

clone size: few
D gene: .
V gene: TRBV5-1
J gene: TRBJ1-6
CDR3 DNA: TGCGCCAGCAGCTTGGGTTCAGGGAAGTCACCCCTCCACTTT
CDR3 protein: CASSLGSGKSPLHF

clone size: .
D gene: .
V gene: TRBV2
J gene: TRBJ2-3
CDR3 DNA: TGTGCCAGCAAGGGGGACTGGCGCGGAGATACGCAGTATTTT
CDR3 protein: CASKGDWRGDTQYF

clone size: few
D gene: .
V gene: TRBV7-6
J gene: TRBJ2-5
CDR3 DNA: TGTGCCAGCAGCTCGGGACGGTCGCCGGAGACCCAGTACTTC
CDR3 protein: CASSSGRSPETQYF